This TCR beta chain was observed in a study of CDR3 diversity in severe acne. MiXCR, run by TCRdb on the PCR reads, gives a single entry per CDR3 protein. Of around 85,000 distinct CDR3 sequences listed, approximately 49% are singletons. The ends were cut back, 6 bases at V and 4 bases at J, with 19 bases in the middle. Looked up from germline, CDR1 is SNHLY and CDR2 is FYNNEI. There are 15 residues in the CDR3. Sequencing was done on a sample of blood. This receptor was obtained from a male donor with severe acne vulgaris. The chain combines TRBV2 with TRBJ2-7; TRBD2 is a possible D gene (6 bases). The CDR3: CASSVAEGKTYEQYF. As DNA, the CDR3 is TGTGCCAGCAGCGTAGCGGAGGGAAAGACGTACGAGCAGTACTTC.